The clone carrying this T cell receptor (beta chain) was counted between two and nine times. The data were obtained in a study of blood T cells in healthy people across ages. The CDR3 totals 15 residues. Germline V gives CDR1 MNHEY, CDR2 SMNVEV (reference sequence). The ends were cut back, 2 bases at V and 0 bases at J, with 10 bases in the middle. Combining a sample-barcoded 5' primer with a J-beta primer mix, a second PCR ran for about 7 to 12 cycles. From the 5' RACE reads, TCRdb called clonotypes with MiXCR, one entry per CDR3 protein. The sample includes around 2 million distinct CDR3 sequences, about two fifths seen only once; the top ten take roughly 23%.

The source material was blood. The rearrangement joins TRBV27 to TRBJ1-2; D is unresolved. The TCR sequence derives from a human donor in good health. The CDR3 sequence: CASSLLRNANYGYTF. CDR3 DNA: TGTGCCAGCAGTTTACTCAGGAATGCTAACTATGGCTACACCTTC.